This T cell receptor (beta chain) was obtained from a study of T cells after yellow fever vaccination. At the level of the study: The SMART-Seq v4 Ultra Low Input method served to prepare the low-cell-number fractions. Study results and limitations: The study re-detected most primary-vaccination clones after the booster (about 96% CD4, roughly 90% CD8). Abundant clonotypes from the bulk population could contaminate FACS-sorted repertoires.

Trimming left V 3 bases short and J 1 base short, with 8 bases between. The length of the CDR3 is 14 residues. Turning to this clonotype: The antigen remains unidentified. A clone one base away is much larger, so this may be a read error.

Each CDR3 protein is one row after TCRdb ran MiXCR on the 5' RACE reads. The sample has about 73,000 distinct CDR3 sequences, over 7.5% seen once. The sequence came from a man in his thirties or forties who received the YFV17D yellow fever vaccine. The sample here was CD8+ T cells sorted from PBMCs, taken on the day of the yellow fever booster vaccination. The chain has TRBV12-3 or TRBV12-4 and TRBJ2-3; D remains ambiguous. CDR3 nucleotide sequence: TGTGCCAGCAGTTTCGCGGTGGGCACAGATACGCAGTATTTT. This gives the protein CASSFAVGTDTQYF.